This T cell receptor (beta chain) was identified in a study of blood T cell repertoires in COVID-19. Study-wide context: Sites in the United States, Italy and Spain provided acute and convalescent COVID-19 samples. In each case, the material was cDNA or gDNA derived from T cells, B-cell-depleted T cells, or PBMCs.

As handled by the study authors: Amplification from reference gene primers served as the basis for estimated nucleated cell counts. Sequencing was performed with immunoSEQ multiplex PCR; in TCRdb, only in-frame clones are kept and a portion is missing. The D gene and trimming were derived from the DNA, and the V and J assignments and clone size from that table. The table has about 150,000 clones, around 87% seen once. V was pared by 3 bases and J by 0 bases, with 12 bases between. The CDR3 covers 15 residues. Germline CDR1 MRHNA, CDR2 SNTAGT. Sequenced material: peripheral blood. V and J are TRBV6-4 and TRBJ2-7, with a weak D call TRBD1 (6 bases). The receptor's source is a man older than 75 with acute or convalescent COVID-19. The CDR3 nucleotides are TGTGCCAGCAGTGAGAGCAGGGGACCCTCCTACGAGCAGTACTTC. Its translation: CASSESRGPSYEQYF.